This T cell receptor (beta chain) appears in the sequencing data of a study of T cells in Graves' hyperthyroidism and ophthalmopathy. Broader study findings: Researchers found most expanded thyroid clonotypes above 0.001 in blood as well. The model foresaw ophthalmopathy a median roughly 6 months prior to onset.

Clinical symptoms, serum thyroxine, TRAb, thyroid ultrasound and orbital computed tomography informed diagnoses. PBMCs were collected from an approximately 9 ml volume of fresh peripheral blood. Germline V lookup: CDR1 SGDLS, CDR2 YYNGEE. V was shortened by 4 bases and J by 5 bases, with 12 bases between the two germline ends. This CDR3 region has 14 residues. Template material for amplifying TCR beta CDR3 regions consisted of RNA transcripts. An initial round of RT-PCR targeting the TCR CDR3 relied on the HTBI primer set. One entry per CDR3 protein, called by TCRdb with MiXCR from the multiplex PCR reads. The sample consists of about 840,000 distinct CDR3 sequences, more than 30% of them appearing once. This clonotype came up a few times. Its antigen is unidentified.

This sequence joins TRBV9 and TRBJ2-2; D might be TRBD1 (6 bases). The source material was blood. The clonotype originates from a man aged 18 to 30 with Graves' hyperthyroidism. CDR3 DNA: TGTGCCAGCAGCCAGAACCAGGGGACCGGGGAGCTGTTTTTT. This encodes CASSQNQGTGELFF.